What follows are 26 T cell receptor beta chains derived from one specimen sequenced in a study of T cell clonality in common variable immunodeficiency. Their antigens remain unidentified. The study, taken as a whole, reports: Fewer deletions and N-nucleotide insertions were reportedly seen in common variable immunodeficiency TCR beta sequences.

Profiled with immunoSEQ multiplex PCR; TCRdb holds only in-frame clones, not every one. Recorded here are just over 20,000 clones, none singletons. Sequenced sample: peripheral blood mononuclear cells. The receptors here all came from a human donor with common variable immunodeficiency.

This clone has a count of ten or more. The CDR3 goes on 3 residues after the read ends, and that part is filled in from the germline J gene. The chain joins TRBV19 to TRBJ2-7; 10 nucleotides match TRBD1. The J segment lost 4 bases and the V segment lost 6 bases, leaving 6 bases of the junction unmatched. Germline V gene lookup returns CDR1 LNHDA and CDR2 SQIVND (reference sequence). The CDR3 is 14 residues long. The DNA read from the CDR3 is TGTGCCAGTAGCGCCGGGACAGGGGTGTACGAG. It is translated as CASSAGTGVYE. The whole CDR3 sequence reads CASSAGTGVYEQYF.

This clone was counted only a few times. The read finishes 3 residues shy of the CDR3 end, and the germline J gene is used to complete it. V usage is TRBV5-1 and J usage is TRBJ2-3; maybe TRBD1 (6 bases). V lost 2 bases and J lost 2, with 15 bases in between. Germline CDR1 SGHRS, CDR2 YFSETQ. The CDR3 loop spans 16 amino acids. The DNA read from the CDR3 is TGCGCCAGCAGCTTAGGGGCAGGGGAAAACACAGATACG. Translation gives CASSLGAGENTDT. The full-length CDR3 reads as CASSLGAGENTDTQYF.

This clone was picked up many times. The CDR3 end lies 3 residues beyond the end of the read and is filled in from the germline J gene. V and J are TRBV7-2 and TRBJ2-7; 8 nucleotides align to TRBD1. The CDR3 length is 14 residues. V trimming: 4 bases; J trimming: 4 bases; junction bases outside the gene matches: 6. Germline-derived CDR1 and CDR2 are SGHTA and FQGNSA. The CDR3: CASSSRTGWYEQYF. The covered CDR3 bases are TGTGCCAGCAGCTCTCGGACAGGGTGGTACGAG. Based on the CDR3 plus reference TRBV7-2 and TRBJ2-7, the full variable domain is GAGVSQSPSNKVTEKGKDVELRCDPISGHTALYWYRQSLGQGLEFLIYFQGNSAPDKSGLPSDRFSAERTGGSVSTLTIQRTQQEDSAVYLCASSSRTGWYEQYFGPGTRLTVT.

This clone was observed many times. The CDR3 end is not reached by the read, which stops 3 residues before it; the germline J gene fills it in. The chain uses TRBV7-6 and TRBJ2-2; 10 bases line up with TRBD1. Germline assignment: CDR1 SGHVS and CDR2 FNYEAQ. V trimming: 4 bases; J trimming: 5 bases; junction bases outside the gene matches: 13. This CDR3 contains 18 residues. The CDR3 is CASSYGTGDVRGTGELFF. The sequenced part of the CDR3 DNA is TGTGCCAGCAGCTACGGGACAGGGGACGTTCGAGGGACCGGGGAG.

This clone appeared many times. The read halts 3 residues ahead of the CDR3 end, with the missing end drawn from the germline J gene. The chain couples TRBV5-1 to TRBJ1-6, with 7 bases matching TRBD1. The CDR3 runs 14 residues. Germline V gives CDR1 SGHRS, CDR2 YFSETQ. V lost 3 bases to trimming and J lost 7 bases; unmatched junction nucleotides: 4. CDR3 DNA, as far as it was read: TGCGCCAGCAGCTGGGACAGTCCCAATTCACCC. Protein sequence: CASSWDSPNSP. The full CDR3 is CASSWDSPNSPLHF.

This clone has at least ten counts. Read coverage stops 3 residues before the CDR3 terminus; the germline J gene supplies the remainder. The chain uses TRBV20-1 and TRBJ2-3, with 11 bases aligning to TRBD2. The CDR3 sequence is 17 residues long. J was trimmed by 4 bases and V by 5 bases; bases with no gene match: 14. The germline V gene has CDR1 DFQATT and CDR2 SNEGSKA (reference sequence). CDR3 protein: CSAGGRGVAGGPDTQYF. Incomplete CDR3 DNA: TGCAGTGCTGGGGGAAGAGGGGTAGCGGGGGGGCCAGATACG.

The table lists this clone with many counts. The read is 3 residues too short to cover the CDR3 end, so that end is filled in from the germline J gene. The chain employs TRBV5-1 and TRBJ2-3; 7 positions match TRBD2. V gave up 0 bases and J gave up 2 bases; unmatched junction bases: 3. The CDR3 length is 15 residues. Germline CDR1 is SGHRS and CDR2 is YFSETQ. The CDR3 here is CASSLAGTTTDTQYF. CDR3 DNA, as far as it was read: TGCGCCAGCAGCTTGGCCGGGACTACCACAGATACG. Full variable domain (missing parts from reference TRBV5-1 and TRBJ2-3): KAGVTQTPRYLIKTRGQQVTLSCSPISGHRSVSWYQQTPGQGLQFLFEYFSETQRNKGNFPGRFSGRQFSNSRSEMNVSTLELGDSALYLCASSLAGTTTDTQYFGPGTRLTVL.

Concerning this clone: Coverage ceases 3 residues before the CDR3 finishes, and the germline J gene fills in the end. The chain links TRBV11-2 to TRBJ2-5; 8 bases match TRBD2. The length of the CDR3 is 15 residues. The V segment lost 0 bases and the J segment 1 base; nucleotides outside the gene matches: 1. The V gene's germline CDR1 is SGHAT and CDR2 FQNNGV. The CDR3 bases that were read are TGTGCCAGCAGCTTAGATGGACTAGCCCAAGAGACC. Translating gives CASSLDGLAQET. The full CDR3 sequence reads CASSLDGLAQETQYF.

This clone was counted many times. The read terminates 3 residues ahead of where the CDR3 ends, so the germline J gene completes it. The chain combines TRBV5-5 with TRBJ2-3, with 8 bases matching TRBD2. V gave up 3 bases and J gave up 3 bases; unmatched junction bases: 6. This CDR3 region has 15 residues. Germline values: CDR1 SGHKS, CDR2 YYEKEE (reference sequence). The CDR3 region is CASSWDGGATDTQYF. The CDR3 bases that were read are TGTGCCAGCAGCTGGGACGGGGGGGCGACAGATACG.

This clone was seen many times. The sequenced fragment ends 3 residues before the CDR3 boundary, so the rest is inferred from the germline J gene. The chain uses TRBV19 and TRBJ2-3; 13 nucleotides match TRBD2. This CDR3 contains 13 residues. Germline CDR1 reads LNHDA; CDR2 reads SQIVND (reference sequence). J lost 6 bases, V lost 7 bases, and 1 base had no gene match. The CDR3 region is CASTTSGGDTQYF. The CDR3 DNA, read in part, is TGTGCCAGTACGACTAGCGGGGGGGATACG. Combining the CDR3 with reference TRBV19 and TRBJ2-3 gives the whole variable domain DGGITQSPKYLFRKEGQNVTLSCEQNLNHDAMYWYRQDPGQGLRLIYYSQIVNDFQKGDIAEGYSVSREKKESFPLTVTSAQKNPTAFYLCASTTSGGDTQYFGPGTRLTVL.

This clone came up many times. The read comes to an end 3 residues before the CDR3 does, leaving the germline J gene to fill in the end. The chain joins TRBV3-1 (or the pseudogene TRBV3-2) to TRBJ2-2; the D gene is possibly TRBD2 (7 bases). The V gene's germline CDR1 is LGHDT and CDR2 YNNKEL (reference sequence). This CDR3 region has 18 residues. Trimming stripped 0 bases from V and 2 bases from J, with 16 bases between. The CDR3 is CASSQDYGGGRNTGELFF. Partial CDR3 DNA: TGTGCCAGCAGCCAAGATTATGGGGGGGGCCGAAACACCGGGGAG.

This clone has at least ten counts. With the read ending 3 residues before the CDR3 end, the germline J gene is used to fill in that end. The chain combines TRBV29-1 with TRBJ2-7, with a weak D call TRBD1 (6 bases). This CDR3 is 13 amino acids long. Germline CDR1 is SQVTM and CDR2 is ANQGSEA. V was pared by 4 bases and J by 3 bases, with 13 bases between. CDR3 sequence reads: CSVVGQGNYEQYF. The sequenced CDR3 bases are TGCAGCGTTGTCGGGCAGGGGAACTACGAG.

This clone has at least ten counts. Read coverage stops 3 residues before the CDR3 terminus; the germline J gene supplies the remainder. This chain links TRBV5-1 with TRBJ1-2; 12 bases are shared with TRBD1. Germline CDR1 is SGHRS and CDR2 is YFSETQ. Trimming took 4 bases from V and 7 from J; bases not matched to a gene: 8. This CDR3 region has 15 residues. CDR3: CASSQRDRGRGGYTF. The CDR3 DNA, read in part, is TGCGCCAGCAGCCAAAGGGACAGGGGGCGAGGTGGC. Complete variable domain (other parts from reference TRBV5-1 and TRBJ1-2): KAGVTQTPRYLIKTRGQQVTLSCSPISGHRSVSWYQQTPGQGLQFLFEYFSETQRNKGNFPGRFSGRQFSNSRSEMNVSTLELGDSALYLCASSQRDRGRGGYTFGSGTRLTVV.

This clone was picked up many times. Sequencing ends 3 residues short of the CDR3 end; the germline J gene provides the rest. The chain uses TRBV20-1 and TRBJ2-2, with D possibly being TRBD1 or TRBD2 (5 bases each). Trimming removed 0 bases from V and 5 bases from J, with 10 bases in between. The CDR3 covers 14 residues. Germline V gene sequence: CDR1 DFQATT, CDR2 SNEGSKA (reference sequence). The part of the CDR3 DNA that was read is TGCAGTGCTAGAGATCGAGGGGCAACCGGGGAG. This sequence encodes CSARDRGATGE. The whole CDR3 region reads CSARDRGATGELFF.

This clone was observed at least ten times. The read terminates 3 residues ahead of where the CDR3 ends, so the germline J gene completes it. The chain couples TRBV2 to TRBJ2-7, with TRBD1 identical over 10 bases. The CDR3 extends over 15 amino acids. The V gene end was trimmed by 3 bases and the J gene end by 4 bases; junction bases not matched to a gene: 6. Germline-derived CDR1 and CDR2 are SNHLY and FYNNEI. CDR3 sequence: CASSEGQGRLYEQYF. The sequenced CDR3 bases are TGTGCCAGCAGTGAGGGACAGGGGCGACTGTACGAG. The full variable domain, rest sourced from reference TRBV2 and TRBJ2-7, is EPEVTQTPSHQVTQMGQEVILRCVPISNHLYFYWYRQILGQKVEFLVSFYNNEISEKSEIFDDQFSVERPDGSNFTLKIRSTKLEDSAMYFCASSEGQGRLYEQYFGPGTRLTVT.

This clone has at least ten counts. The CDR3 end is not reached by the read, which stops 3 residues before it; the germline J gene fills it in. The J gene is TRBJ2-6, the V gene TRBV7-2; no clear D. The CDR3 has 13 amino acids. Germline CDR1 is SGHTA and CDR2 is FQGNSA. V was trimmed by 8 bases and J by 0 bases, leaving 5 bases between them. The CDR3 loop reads CASRHSGANVLTF. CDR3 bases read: TGTGCCAGCCGACACTCTGGGGCCAACGTC.

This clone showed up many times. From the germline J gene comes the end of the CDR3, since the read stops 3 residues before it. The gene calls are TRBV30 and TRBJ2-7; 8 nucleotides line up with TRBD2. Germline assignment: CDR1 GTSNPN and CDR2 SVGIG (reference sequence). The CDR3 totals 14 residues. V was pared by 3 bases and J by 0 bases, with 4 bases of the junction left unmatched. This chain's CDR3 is CAWRFAGGSYEQYF. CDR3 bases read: TGTGCCTGGAGATTTGCGGGGGGCTCCTACGAG.

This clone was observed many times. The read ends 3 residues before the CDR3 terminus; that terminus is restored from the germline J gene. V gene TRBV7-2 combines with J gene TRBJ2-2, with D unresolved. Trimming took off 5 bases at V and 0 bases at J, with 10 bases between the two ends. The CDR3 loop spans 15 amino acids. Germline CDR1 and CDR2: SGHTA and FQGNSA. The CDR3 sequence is CASSLWATNTGELFF. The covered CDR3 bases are TGTGCCAGCAGCCTTTGGGCCACGAACACCGGGGAG. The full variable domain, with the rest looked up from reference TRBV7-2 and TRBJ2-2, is GAGVSQSPSNKVTEKGKDVELRCDPISGHTALYWYRQSLGQGLEFLIYFQGNSAPDKSGLPSDRFSAERTGGSVSTLTIQRTQQEDSAVYLCASSLWATNTGELFFGEGSRLTVL.

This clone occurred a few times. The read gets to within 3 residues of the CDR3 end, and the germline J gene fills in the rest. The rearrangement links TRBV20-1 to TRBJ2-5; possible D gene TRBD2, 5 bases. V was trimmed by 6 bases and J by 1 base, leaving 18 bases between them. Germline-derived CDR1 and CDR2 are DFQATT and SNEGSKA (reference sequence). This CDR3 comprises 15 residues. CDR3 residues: CSARAGSLGQETQYF. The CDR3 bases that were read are TGCAGTGCGAGGGCGGGCTCTCTTGGCCAAGAGACC.

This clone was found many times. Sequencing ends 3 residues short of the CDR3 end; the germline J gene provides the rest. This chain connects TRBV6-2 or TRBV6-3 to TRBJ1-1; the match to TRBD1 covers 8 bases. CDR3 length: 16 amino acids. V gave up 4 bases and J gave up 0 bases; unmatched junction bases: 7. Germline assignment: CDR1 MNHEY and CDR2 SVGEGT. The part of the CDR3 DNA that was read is TGTGCCAGCAGTTCCCGACAGGGGAGGATGAACACTGAA. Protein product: CASSSRQGRMNTE. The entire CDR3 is CASSSRQGRMNTEAFF.

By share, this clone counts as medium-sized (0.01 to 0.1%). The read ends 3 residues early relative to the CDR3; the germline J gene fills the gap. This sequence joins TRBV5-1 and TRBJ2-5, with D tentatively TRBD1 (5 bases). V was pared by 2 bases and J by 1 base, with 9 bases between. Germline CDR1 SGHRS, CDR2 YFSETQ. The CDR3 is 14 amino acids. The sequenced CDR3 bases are TGCGCCAGCAGCTTCGACAGACTCCAAGAGACC. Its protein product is CASSFDRLQET. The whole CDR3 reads CASSFDRLQETQYF. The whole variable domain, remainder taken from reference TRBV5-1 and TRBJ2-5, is KAGVTQTPRYLIKTRGQQVTLSCSPISGHRSVSWYQQTPGQGLQFLFEYFSETQRNKGNFPGRFSGRQFSNSRSEMNVSTLELGDSALYLCASSFDRLQETQYFGPGTRLLVL.

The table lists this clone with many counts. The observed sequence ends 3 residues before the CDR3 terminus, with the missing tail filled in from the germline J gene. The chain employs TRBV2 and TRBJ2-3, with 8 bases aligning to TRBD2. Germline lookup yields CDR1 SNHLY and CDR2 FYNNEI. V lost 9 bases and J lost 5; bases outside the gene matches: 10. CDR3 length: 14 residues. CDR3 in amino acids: CARDRGGPIDTQYF. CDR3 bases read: TGTGCCAGAGACCGGGGGGGCCCCATAGATACG.

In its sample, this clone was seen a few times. The part of the CDR3 DNA that was read is TGTGCCAGTAGTAACACAGGGCTGGGGACTGAA. Translating gives CASSNTGLGTE. The CDR3 reads in full as CASSNTGLGTEAFF. The J gene is TRBJ1-1, the V gene TRBV19; D possibly corresponds to TRBD1 (6 bases). The CDR3 end lies 3 residues beyond the end of the read and is filled in from the germline J gene. Per the germline V gene, CDR1 is LNHDA and CDR2 is SQIVND (reference sequence). The CDR3 sequence is 14 residues long. The germline V and J ends were trimmed by 4 bases and 5 bases, with 14 bases remaining between them. The full variable domain, completed using reference TRBV19 and TRBJ1-1, is DGGITQSPKYLFRKEGQNVTLSCEQNLNHDAMYWYRQDPGQGLRLIYYSQIVNDFQKGDIAEGYSVSREKKESFPLTVTSAQKNPTAFYLCASSNTGLGTEAFFGQGTRLTVV.

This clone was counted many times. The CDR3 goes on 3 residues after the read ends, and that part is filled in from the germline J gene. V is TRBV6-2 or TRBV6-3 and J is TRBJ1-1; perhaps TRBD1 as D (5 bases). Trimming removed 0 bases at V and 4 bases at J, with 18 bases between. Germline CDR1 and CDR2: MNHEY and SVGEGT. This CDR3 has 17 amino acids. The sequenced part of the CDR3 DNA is TGTGCCAGCAGTTACTCGAGGTCCGGGGCGCGGGGCACTGAA. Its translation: CASSYSRSGARGTE. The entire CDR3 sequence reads CASSYSRSGARGTEAFF.

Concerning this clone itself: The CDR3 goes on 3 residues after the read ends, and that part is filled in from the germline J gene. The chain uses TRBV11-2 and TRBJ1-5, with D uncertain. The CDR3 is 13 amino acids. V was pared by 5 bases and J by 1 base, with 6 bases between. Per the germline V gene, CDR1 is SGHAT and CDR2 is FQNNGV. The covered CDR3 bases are TGTGCCAGCAGCCTTATAAGCAATCAGCCC. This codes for CASSLISNQP. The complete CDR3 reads CASSLISNQPQHF.

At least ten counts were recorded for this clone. Here the CDR3 reads CASSPGTDTEAFF. The sequenced CDR3 bases are TGTGCCAGCAGCCCGGGTACTGACACTGAA. This rearrangement joins TRBV2 to TRBJ1-1; D call uncertain. Coverage ceases 3 residues before the CDR3 finishes, and the germline J gene fills in the end. Trimming stripped 6 bases from V and 3 bases from J, with 11 bases between. Germline V gives CDR1 SNHLY, CDR2 FYNNEI. This CDR3 is 13 amino acids long.